This T cell receptor beta chain comes out of a study of Graves' ophthalmopathy and Graves' hyperthyroidism. Study findings and constraints: Researchers report that a 13-signature model separated ophthalmopathy from stable hyperthyroidism, posting around 90% sensitivity and approximately 81% specificity.

From RNA, the CDR3 regions of TCR beta chains were amplified and sequenced. HTBI primers served in a first-round RT-PCR, which a second-round multiplex PCR followed. TCRdb reanalysed the multiplex PCR reads using MiXCR and keeps one entry per CDR3 protein. The sample holds about 660,000 distinct CDR3 sequences, 35% to 45% seen once. This clonotype was counted at least ten times. Its antigen is as yet unknown. Ophthalmopathy donors showed moderate-to-severe activity, CAS ≥3, NOSPECS ≥4 and a duration under 3 months. None of the included patients had other autoimmune diseases, uncontrolled infections, pregnancy or lactation, as these led to exclusion. Trimming stripped 1 base from V and 6 bases from J, with 12 bases between. Per germline, CDR1 SGHVS and CDR2 FQNEAQ. The CDR3 length is 14 residues.

The V gene is TRBV7-8, the J gene TRBJ1-1, with D maybe TRBD1 (5 bases). The source of this sequence is an adult man with Graves' ophthalmopathy. The sequencing input was peripheral blood. CDR3 DNA sequence: TGTGCCAGCAGCTTAGTGGGGACGGGGGCTGAAGCTTTCTTT. Its translation: CASSLVGTGAEAFF.